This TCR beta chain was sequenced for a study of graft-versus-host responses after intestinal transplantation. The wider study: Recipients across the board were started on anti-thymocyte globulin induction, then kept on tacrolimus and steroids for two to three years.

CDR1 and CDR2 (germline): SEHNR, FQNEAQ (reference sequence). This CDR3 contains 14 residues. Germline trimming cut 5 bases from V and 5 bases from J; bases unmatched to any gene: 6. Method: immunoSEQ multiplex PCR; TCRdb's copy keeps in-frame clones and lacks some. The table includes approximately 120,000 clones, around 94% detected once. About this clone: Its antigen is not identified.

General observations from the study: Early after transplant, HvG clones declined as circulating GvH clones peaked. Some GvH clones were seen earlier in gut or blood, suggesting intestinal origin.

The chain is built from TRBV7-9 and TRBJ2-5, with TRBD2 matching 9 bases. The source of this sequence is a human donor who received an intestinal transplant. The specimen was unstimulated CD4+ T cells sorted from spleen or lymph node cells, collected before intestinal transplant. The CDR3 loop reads CASSRSGGRETQYF. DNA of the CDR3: TGTGCCAGCAGCCGGAGCGGGGGGAGGGAGACCCAGTACTTC.